Following are 8 T cell receptor beta chains from one sample sequenced in a study of blood T cell repertoires in COVID-19. Using immunoSEQ multiplex PCR, the repertoire was profiled, and TCRdb retains in-frame clones only, with some absent. The table has about 120,000 clones, about 90% seen once. Sequencing was performed on peripheral blood. The receptors shown here come from a human donor in a cohort sampled during active COVID-19.

The V call is TRBV29-1, the J call TRBJ1-2; D ambiguous. The CDR3 is 13 residues long. With 3 bases removed from V and 3 bases from J, the gap between germline ends came to 11 bases. The germline gives CDR1 SQVTM, CDR2 ANQGSEA. The CDR3 DNA is TGCAGCGTTGAGGGAGTGGCAGACTATGGCTACACCTTC. It is translated as CSVEGVADYGYTF.

V is TRBV3-1 (or the pseudogene TRBV3-2) and J is TRBJ2-7; 11 bases are a match to TRBD2. V trimming: 4 bases; J trimming: 0 bases; junction bases outside the gene matches: 2. The CDR3 covers 15 residues. The germline CDR1 and CDR2 sequences are LGHDT and YNNKEL (reference sequence). DNA for the CDR3: TGTGCCAGCAGCCTGGGACTAGCGGCCTCCTACGAGCAGTACTTC. Protein sequence: CASSLGLAASYEQYF.

This clone was recorded only once. The CDR3 here is CARDAGPRAYGYTF. In DNA form, the CDR3 reads TGTGCCAGAGATGCGGGACCTCGGGCCTATGGCTACACCTTC. The V gene is TRBV2, the J gene TRBJ1-2, with TRBD1 as a possible D gene (5 bases). The CDR3 is 14 amino acids. Trimming took off 9 bases at V and 4 bases at J, with 18 bases between the two ends. Per the germline V gene, CDR1 is SNHLY and CDR2 is FYNNEI.

This chain's CDR3 is CASNPEDRGHYGYTF. The CDR3 DNA reads as TGTGCCAGCAACCCAGAGGACAGGGGGCACTATGGCTACACCTTC. The V and J genes are TRBV7-9 and TRBJ1-2; 11 bases match TRBD1. The CDR3 is 15 amino acids. Per the germline V gene, CDR1 is SEHNR and CDR2 is FQNEAQ (reference sequence). V dropped 7 bases and J dropped 3; count of bases not matched to a gene: 7.

The V gene is TRBV19, the J gene TRBJ1-5; 9 positions agree with TRBD1. Germline V gene data show CDR1 as LNHDA and CDR2 as SQIVND (reference sequence). The CDR3 is 15 amino acids. Trimming took 4 bases from V and 4 from J; bases not matched to a gene: 5. CDR3 in amino acids: CASSNLGQGNQPQHF. CDR3 coding DNA: TGTGCCAGTAGTAACCTGGGACAGGGTAATCAGCCCCAGCATTTT.

This chain links TRBV28 with TRBJ1-2; a possible D gene is TRBD1 (6 bases). This CDR3 contains 19 residues. The V gene's germline CDR1 is MDHEN and CDR2 SYDVKM. Trimming took off 2 bases at V and 2 bases at J, with 24 bases between the two ends. The DNA for the CDR3 is TGTGCCAGCAGTTTACGCTTCCCCACGGGGCAGGGGAAGAACTATGGCTACACCTTC. Translation: CASSLRFPTGQGKNYGYTF.

V usage is TRBV9 and J usage is TRBJ2-3; D is uncertain. The germline gives CDR1 SGDLS, CDR2 YYNGEE. With 6 bases removed from V and 0 bases from J, the gap between germline ends came to 8 bases. The CDR3 has 13 amino acids. The CDR3: CASTLLSTDTQYF. The CDR3 nucleotides read TGTGCCAGCACGCTACTTAGCACAGATACGCAGTATTTT.

This sequence joins TRBV4-2 and TRBJ2-7; 10 bases fit TRBD1. Germline V CDR1 and CDR2: LGHNA, YNFKEQ. The CDR3 contains 18 residues. V shed 3 bases, J shed 3 bases, and the junction held 14 bases outside the gene matches. The chain's CDR3 is CASSQEGGGGTGDYEQYF. CDR3 in DNA: TGTGCCAGCAGCCAGGAGGGGGGAGGAGGGACAGGGGACTACGAGCAGTACTTC.